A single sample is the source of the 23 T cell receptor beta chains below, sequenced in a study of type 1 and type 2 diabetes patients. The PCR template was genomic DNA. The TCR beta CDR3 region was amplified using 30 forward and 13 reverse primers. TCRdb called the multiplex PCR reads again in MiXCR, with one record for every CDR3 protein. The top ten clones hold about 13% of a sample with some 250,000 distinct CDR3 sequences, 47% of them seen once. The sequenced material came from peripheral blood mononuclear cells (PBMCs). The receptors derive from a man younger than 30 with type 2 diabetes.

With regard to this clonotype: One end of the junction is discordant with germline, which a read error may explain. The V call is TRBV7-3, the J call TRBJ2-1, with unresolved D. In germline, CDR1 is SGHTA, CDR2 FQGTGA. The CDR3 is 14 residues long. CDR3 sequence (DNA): TGCGCCAGCAGTCAGACGAACTCCTACAATGAGCAGTTCTTC. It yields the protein CASSQTNSYNEQFF.

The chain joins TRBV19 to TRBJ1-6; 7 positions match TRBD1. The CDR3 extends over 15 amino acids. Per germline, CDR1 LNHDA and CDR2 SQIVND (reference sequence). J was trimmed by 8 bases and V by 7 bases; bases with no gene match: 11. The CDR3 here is CASNTGATDYSPLHF. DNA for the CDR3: TGTGCCAGTAACACAGGGGCGACGGACTATTCACCCCTCCACTTT.

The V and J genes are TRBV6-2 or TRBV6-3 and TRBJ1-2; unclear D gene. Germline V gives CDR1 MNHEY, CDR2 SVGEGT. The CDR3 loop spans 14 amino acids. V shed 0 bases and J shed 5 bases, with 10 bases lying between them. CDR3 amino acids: CASSYSLEDYGYTF. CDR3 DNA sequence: TGTGCCAGCAGTTACTCGCTCGAGGATTATGGCTACACCTTC.

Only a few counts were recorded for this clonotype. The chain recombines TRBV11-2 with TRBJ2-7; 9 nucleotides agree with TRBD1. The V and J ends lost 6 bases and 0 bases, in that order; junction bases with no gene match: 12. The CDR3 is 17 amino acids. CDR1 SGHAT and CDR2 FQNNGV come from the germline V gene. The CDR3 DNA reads TGTGCCAGCAGGCCGGGACAGGGTTTAGGAAGCTCCTACGAGCAGTACTTC. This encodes CASRPGQGLGSSYEQYF.

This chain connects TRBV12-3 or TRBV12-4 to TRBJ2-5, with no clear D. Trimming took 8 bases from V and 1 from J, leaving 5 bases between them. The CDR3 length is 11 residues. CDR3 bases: TGTGCCAGCGGGTTCCAAGAGACCCAGTACTTC. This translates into CASGFQETQYF.

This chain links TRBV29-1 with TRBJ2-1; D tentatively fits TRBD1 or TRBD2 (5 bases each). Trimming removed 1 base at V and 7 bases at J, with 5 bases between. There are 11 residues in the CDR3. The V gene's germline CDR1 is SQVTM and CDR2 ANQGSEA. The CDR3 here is CSVEGGNEQFF. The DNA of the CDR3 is TGCAGCGTTGAAGGGGGGAATGAGCAGTTCTTC.

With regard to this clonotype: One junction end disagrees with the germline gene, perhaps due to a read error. The CDR3 loop is CATSDDEAAPYKQYF. In DNA form, the CDR3 reads TGTGCCACCAGTGATGATGAAGCGGCACCCTACAAGCAGTACTTC. The chain couples TRBV24-1 to TRBJ2-7; maybe TRBD2 (5 bases). In germline, CDR1 is KGHDR, CDR2 SFDVKD. The CDR3 extends over 15 amino acids.

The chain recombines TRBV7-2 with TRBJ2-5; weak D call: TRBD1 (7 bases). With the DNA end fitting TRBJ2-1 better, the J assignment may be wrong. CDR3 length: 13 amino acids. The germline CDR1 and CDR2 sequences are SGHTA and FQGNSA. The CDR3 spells CASRAEGAREQFF. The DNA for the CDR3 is TGTGCCAGCAGAGCGGAGGGGGCGCGTGAGCAGTTCTTC.

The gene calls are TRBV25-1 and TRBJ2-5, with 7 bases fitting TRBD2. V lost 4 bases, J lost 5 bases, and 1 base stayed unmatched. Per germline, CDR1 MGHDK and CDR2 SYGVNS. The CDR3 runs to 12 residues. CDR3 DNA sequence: TGTGCCAGCAGTGGGGAGGGGGAGACCCAGTACTTC. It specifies CASSGEGETQYF.

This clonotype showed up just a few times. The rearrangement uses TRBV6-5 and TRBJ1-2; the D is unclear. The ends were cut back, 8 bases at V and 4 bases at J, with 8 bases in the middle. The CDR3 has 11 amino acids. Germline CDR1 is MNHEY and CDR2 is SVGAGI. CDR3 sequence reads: CASWDLYGYTF. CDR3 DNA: TGTGCCAGCTGGGATCTCTATGGCTACACCTTC.

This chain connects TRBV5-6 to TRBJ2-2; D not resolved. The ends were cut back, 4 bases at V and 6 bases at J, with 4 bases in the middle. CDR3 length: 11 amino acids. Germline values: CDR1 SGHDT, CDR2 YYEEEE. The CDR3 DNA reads TGTGCCAGCAGCGTGTCCGGGGAGCTGTTTTTT. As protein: CASSVSGELFF.

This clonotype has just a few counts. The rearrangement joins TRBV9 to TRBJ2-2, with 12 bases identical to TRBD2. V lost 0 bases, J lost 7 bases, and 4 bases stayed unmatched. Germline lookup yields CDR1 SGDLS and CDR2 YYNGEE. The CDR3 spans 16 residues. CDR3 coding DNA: TGTGCCAGCAGCGTAGGACTAGCGGGAGCCGTCGGGGAGCTGTTTTTT. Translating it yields CASSVGLAGAVGELFF.

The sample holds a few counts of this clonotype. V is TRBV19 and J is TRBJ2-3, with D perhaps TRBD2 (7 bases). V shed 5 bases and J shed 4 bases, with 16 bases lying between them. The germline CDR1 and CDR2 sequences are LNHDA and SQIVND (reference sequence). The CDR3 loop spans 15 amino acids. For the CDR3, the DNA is TGTGCCAGTAGTTCGGGGGGCGCCGGAGCAGATACGCAGTATTTT. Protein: CASSSGGAGADTQYF. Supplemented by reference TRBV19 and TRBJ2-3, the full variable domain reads DGGITQSPKYLFRKEGQNVTLSCEQNLNHDAMYWYRQDPGQGLRLIYYSQIVNDFQKGDIAEGYSVSREKKESFPLTVTSAQKNPTAFYLCASSSGGAGADTQYFGPGTRLTVL.

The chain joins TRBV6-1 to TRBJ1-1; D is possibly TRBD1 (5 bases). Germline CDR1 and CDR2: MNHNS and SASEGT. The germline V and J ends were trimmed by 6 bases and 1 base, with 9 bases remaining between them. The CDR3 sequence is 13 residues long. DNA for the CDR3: TGTGCCAGCAGACATACAGGGAACACTGAAGCTTTCTTT. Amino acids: CASRHTGNTEAFF.

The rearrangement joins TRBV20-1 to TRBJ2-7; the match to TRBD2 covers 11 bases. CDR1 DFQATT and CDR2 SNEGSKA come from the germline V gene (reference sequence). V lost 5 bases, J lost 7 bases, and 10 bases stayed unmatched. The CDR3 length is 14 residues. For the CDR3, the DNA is TGCAGTGCTGGGGGACTAGCGGAGTCAAATGAGCAGTACTTC. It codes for CSAGGLAESNEQYF.

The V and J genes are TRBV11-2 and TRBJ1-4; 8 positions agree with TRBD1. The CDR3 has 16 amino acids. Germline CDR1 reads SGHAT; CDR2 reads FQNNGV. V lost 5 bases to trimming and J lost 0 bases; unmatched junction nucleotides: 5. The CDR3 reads CASSAPTGATNEKLFF. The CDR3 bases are TGTGCCAGCAGCGCGCCGACAGGGGCAACTAATGAAAAACTGTTTTTT.

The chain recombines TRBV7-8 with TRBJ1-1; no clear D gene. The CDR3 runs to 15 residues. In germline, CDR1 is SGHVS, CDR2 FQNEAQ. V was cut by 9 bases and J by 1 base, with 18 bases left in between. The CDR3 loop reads CASSIDAGSNTEAFF. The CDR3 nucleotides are TGTGCCAGTAGTATAGACGCAGGTTCGAACACTGAAGCTTTCTTT.

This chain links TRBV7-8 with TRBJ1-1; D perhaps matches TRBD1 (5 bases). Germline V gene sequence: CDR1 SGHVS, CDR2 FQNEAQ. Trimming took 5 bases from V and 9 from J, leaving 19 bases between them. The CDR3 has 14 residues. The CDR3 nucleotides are TGTGCCAGCAGCCCCCAGATCGGGGGGGGGAAAGCTTTCTTT. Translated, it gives CASSPQIGGGKAFF.

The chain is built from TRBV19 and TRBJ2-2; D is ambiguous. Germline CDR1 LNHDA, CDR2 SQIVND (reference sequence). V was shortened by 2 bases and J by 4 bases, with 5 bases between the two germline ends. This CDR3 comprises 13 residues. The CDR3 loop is CASSIFPTGELFF. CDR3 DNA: TGTGCCAGTAGTATATTCCCCACCGGGGAGCTGTTTTTT.

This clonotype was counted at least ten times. CDR3 in amino acids: CAISESTGANEKLFF. DNA of the CDR3: TGTGCCATCAGTGAGTCAACCGGGGCTAATGAAAAACTGTTTTTT. The chain is built from TRBV10-3 and TRBJ1-4; D is unclear. The CDR3 extends over 15 amino acids. Trimming removed 0 bases at V and 3 bases at J, with 8 bases between. CDR1 is ENHRY, CDR2 SYGVKD, per germline.

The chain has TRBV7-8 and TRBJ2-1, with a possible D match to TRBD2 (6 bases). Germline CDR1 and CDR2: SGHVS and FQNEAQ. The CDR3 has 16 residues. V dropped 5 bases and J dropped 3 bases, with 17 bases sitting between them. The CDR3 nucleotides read TGTGCCAGCAGCCTAGGGGCTGGCGGGGTCTACAATGAGCAGTTCTTC. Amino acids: CASSLGAGGVYNEQFF.

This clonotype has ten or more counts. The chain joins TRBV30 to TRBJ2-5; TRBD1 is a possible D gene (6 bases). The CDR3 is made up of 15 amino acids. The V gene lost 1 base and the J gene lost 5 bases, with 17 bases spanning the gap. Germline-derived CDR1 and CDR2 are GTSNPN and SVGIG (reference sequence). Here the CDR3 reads CAWSADSWERETQYF. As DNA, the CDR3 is TGTGCCTGGAGTGCGGACAGTTGGGAGAGGGAGACCCAGTACTTC.

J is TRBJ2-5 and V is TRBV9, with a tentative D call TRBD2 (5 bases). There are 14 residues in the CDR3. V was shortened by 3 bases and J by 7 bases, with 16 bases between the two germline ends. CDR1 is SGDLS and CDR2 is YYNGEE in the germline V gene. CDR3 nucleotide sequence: TGTGCCAGCAGCGCGATGGACCGCGGGCGGACCCAGTACTTC. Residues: CASSAMDRGRTQYF. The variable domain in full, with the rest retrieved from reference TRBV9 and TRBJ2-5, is DSGVTQTPKHLITATGQRVTLRCSPRSGDLSVYWYQQSLDQGLQFLIQYYNGEERAKGNILERFSAQQFPDLHSELNLSSLELGDSALYFCASSAMDRGRTQYFGPGTRLLVL.